What follows describes a single T cell receptor (beta chain). Its antigen is not known. The junction and the germline gene differ at one end; a read error may be behind it. The sample holds other DNA sequences that translate to the same CDR3. Germline V gene sequence: CDR1 LGHNT, CDR2 FRNRAP. This CDR3 has 13 residues. CTLA-4 blockade with ipilimumab, together with focal radiation, was given to patients with chemo-refractory metastatic non-small-cell lung cancer. These data come from a study of radiotherapy plus CTLA-4 blockade in lung cancer. Study in general: Patients showed objective responses in around a sixth of cases and disease control in roughly 34%. Study-level results: There was expansion of tumor-derived TCR clones in blood after radiotherapy plus ipilimumab. Early clone dynamics of blood T cells, plus interferon-beta, reportedly predicted response best.

Profiled with immunoSEQ multiplex PCR; TCRdb holds only in-frame clones, not every one. The sample contains around 44,000 clones, less than 90% of which appear only once. The sequencing here drew on peripheral blood, taken from a patient treated with radiotherapy plus ipilimumab. This TCR was recovered from a human donor with non-small cell lung cancer that progressed on radiotherapy plus ipilimumab. Some clones in this sample may be carry-over from other donors' samples. The rearrangement uses TRBV12-5 and TRBJ2-7, with a possible D match to TRBD1 (5 bases). For the CDR3, the DNA is TGTGCTAGCGGTTTGGATCAGGGATACGAGCAGTACTTC. It yields the protein CASGLDQGYEQYF.